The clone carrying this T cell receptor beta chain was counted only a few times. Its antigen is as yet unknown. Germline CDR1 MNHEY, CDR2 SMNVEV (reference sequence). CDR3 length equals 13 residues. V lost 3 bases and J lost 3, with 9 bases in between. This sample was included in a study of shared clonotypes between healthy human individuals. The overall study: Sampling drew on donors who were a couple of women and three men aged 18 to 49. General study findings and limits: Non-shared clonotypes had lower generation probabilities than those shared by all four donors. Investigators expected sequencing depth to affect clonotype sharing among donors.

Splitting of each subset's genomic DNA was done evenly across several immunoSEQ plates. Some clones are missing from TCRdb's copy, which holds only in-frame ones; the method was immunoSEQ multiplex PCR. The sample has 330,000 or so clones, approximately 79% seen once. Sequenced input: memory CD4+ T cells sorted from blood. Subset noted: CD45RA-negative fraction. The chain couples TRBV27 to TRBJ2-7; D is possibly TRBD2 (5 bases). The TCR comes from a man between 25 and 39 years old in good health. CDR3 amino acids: CASSLRENYEQYF. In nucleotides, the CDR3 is TGTGCCAGCAGTTTGAGGGAGAACTACGAGCAGTACTTC.